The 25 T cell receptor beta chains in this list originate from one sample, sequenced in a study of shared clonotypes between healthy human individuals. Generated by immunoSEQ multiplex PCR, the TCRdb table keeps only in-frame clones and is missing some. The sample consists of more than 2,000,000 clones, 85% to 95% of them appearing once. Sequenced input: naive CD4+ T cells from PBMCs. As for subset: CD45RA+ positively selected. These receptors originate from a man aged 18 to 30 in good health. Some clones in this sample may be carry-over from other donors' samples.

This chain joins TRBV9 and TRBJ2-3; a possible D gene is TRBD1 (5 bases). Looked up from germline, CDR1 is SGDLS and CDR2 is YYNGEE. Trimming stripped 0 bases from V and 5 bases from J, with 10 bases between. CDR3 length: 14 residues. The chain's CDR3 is CASSVASGIDTQYF. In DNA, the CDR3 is TGTGCCAGCAGCGTAGCGTCAGGGATAGATACGCAGTATTTT. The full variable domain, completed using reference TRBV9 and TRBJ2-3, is DSGVTQTPKHLITATGQRVTLRCSPRSGDLSVYWYQQSLDQGLQFLIQYYNGEERAKGNILERFSAQQFPDLHSELNLSSLELGDSALYFCASSVASGIDTQYFGPGTRLTVL.

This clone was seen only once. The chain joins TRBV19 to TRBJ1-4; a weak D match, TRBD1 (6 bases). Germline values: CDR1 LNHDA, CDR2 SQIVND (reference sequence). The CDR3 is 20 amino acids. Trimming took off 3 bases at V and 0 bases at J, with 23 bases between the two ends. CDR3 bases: TGTGCCAGTAGTATTTTTACCACGACAGGCCGGTGGACAACTAATGAAAAACTGTTTTTT. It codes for CASSIFTTTGRWTTNEKLFF.

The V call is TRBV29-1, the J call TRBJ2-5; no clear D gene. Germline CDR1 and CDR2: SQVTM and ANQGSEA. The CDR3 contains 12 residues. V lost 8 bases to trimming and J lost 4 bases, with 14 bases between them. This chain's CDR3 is CSLLRPGETQYF. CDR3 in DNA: TGCAGCCTCCTCCGGCCGGGAGAGACCCAGTACTTC.

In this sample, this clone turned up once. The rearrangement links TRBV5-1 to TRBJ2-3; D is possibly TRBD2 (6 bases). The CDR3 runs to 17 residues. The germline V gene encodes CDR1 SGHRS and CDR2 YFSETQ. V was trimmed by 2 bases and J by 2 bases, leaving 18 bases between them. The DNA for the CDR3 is TGCGCCAGCAGCTTAGGTTCCGGGACTTCTCCCACAGATACGCAGTATTTT. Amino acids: CASSLGSGTSPTDTQYF. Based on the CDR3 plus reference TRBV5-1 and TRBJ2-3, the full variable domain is KAGVTQTPRYLIKTRGQQVTLSCSPISGHRSVSWYQQTPGQGLQFLFEYFSETQRNKGNFPGRFSGRQFSNSRSEMNVSTLELGDSALYLCASSLGSGTSPTDTQYFGPGTRLTVL.

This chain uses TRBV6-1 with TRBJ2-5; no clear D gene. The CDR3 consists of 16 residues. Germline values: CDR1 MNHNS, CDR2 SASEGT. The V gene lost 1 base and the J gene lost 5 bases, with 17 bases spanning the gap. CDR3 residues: CASSEGGYPGIETQYF. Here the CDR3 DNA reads TGTGCCAGCAGTGAAGGCGGCTACCCTGGTATCGAGACCCAGTACTTC.

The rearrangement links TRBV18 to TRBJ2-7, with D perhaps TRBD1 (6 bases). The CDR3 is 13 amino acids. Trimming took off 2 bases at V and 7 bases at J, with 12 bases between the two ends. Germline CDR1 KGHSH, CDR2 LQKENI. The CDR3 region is CASSPAGAQEQYF. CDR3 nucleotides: TGTGCCAGCTCACCAGCAGGGGCGCAAGAGCAGTACTTC.

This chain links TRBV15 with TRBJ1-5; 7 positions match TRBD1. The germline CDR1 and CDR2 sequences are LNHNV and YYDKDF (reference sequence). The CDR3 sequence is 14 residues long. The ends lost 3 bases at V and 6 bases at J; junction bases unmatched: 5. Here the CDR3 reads CATSSVQGGQPQHF. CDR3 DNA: TGTGCCACCAGCAGCGTCCAGGGGGGTCAGCCCCAGCATTTT.

CDR3 in amino acids: CASSLGLAGMLGMAEQFF. The CDR3 nucleotides read TGTGCCAGCAGCTTGGGTCTAGCGGGTATGCTCGGGATGGCTGAGCAGTTCTTC. The chain is built from TRBV5-4 and TRBJ2-1; 8 bases align to TRBD2. This CDR3 has 18 residues. Germline CDR1 SGHNT, CDR2 YYREEE (reference sequence). Unmatched junction bases numbered 17, after V lost 0 bases and J lost 9 bases.

CDR3 amino acids: CASSPLGGEGKPQHF. The CDR3 DNA follows: TGTGCCAGCTCACCACTGGGAGGGGAGGGTAAGCCCCAGCATTTT. The chain employs TRBV18 and TRBJ1-5, with D possibly matching TRBD1 (5 bases). V gave up 1 base and J gave up 8 bases, with 15 bases separating them. The V gene's germline CDR1 is KGHSH and CDR2 LQKENI. The CDR3 has 15 amino acids.

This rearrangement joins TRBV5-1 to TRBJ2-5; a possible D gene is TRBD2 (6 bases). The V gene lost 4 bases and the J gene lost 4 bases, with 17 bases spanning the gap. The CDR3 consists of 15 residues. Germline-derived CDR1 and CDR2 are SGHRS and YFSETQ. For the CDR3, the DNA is TGCGCCAGCAGCGCCGGGACTCCCGACGGAGAGACCCAGTACTTC. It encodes CASSAGTPDGETQYF.

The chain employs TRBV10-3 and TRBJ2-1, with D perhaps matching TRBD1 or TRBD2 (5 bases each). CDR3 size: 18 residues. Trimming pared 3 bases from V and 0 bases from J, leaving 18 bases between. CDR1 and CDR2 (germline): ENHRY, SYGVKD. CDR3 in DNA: TGTGCCATCAGTGATACGAATCCCCGGGACGGCTCCTACAATGAGCAGTTCTTC. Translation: CAISDTNPRDGSYNEQFF.

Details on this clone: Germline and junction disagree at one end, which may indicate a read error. The CDR3 region has the DNA TGTGCCAGCAGCTTGGGGCGGGATTACAATTGGAATTTT. It is translated as CASSLGRDYNWNF. This chain links TRBV5-4 with TRBJ2-3, with D tentatively TRBD2 (6 bases). The germline V gene encodes CDR1 SGHNT and CDR2 YYREEE (reference sequence). The CDR3 runs to 13 residues.

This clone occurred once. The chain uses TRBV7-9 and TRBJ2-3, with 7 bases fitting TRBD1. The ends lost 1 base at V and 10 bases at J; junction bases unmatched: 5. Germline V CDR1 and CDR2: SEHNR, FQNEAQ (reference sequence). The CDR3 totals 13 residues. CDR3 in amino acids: CASSLGVQGAQYF. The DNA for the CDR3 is TGTGCCAGCAGCTTAGGTGTCCAGGGGGCGCAGTATTTT. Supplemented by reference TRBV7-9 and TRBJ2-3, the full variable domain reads DTGVSQNPRHKITKRGQNVTFRCDPISEHNRLYWYRQTLGQGPEFLTYFQNEAQLEKSRLLSDRFSAERPKGSFSTLEIQRTEQGDSAMYLCASSLGVQGAQYFGPGTRLTVL.

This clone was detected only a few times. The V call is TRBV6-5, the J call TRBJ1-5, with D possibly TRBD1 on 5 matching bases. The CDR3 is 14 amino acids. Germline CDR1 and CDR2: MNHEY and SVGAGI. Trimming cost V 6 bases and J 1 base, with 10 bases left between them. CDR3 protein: CASRPGPSNQPQHF. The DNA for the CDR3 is TGTGCCAGCAGGCCGGGACCAAGCAATCAGCCCCAGCATTTT.

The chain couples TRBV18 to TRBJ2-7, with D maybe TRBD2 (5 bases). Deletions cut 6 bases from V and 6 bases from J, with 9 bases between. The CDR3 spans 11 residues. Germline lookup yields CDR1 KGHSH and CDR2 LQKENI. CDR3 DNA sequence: TGTGCCAGCTCCACGGGGAGCGAGCAGTACTTC. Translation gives CASSTGSEQYF.

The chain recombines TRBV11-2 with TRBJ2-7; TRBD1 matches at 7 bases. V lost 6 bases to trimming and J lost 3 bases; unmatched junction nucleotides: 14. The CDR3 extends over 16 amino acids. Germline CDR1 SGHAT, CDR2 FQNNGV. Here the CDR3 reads CASSTRPGTVDYEQYF. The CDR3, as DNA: TGTGCCAGCAGTACCCGGCCGGGGACAGTAGACTACGAGCAGTACTTC.

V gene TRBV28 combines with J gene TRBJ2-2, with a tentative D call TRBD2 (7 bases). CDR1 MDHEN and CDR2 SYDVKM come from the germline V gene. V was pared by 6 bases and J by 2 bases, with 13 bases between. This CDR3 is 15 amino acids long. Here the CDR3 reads CASSNGGQNTGELFF. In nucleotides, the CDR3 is TGTGCCAGCAGCAACGGGGGGCAAAACACCGGGGAGCTGTTTTTT.

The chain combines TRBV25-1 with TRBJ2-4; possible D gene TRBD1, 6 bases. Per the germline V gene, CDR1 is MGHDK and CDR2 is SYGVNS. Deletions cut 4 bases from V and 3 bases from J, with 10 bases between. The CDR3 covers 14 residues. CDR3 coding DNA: TGTGCCAGCAGTGGGACAGACGGCAAAAACATTCAGTACTTC. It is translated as CASSGTDGKNIQYF.

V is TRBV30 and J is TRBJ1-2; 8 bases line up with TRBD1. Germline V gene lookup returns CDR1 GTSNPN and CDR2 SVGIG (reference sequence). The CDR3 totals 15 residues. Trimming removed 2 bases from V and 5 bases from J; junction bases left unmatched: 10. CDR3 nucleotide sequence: TGTGCCTGGAGTTCCGGGACAGGAGGGGGGTATGGCTACACCTTC. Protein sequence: CAWSSGTGGGYGYTF.

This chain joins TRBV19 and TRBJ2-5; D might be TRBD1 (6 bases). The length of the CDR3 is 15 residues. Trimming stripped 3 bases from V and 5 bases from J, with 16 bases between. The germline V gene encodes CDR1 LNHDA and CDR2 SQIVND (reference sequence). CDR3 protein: CASSILGAARETQYF. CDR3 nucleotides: TGTGCCAGTAGTATTTTGGGGGCCGCACGCGAGACCCAGTACTTC.

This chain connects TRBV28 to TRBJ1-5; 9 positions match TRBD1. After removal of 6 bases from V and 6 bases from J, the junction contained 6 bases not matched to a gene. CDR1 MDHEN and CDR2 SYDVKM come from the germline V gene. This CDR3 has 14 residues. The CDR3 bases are TGTGCCAGCAGGCCACAGGGGGCTCGTCAGCCCCAGCATTTT. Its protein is CASRPQGARQPQHF.

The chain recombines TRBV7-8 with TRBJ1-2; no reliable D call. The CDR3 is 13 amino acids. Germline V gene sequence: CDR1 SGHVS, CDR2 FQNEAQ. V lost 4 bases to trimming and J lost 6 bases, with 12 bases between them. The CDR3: CASSSGPEDGYTF. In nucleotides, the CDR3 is TGTGCCAGCAGCTCCGGGCCCGAGGATGGCTACACCTTC.

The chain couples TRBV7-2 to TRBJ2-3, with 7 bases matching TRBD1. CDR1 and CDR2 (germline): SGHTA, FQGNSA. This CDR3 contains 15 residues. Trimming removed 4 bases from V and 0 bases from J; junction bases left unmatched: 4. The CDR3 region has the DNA TGTGCCAGCAGCTCCAGGACAGGAAGCACAGATACGCAGTATTTT. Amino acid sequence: CASSSRTGSTDTQYF.

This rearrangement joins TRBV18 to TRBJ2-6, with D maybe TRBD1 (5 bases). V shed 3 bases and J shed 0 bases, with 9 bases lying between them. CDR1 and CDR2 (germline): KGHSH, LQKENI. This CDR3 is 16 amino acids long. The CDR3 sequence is CASSPMGPSGANVLTF. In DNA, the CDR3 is TGTGCCAGCTCACCTATGGGGCCCTCTGGGGCCAACGTCCTGACTTTC.

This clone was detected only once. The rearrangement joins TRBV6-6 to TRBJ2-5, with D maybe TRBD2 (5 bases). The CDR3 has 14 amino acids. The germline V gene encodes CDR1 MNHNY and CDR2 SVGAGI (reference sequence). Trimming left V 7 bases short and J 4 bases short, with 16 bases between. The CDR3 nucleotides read TGTGCCAGCACCCAACCTCTTGCGGGAGAGACCCAGTACTTC. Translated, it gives CASTQPLAGETQYF.